Listed below are T cell receptor beta chains from one sample, sequenced in a study of shared clonotypes between healthy human individuals. TCRdb's copy holds only in-frame clones and misses some; the assay was immunoSEQ multiplex PCR. The table has roughly 2,000,000 clones, 93% seen once; the top ten hold roughly 1.7%. The material sequenced was naive CD8+ T cells from PBMCs. All receptors come from a man between 18 and 35 years old in good health. Some clones in this sample may be carry-over from other donors' samples. The conserved cysteine and the conserved F or W are not part of the CDR3 here. The order of the fields is V gene, CDR3 protein.

V: TRBV9
CDR3: ASSDDGNEKLF

V: TRBV4-1
CDR3: ASSLGPNTGELF

V: TRBV28
CDR3: ASSMDRGRSNQPQH

V: TRBV5-1
CDR3: ASSLHPGSGYEQY

V: TRBV5-4
CDR3: ASSPGTTTYEQY

V: TRBV29-1
CDR3: SVEERAPSSGNTIY

V: TRBV18
CDR3: ASSPPDTGELF

V: TRBV25-1
CDR3: ASEGVPTDTYGEQY

V: TRBV6-5
CDR3: ASSQGSSYEQY

V: TRBV13
CDR3: ASSPGGSGRWNEQF

V: TRBV19
CDR3: ASSIDHSDEWGGPQH

V: TRBV18
CDR3: ASSREREGAEAF

V: TRBV30
CDR3: AWSPKKGQESYNEQF

V: TRBV27
CDR3: ASSLESLAGDTDTQY

V: TRBV11-2
CDR3: ASSGRAGGVFDYGYT

V: TRBV28
CDR3: ASSFPAGGSYEQY

V: TRBV7-9
CDR3: ASSLVHRGTEAF